The 29 T cell receptor beta chains below come from one sample, sequenced in a study of T-cell reconstitution after alpha-beta-depleted transplantation in children listed by TCRdb under 2016. Libraries were built with PCR. Sequencing took place on an Illumina HiSeq 2500. To normalize quantification of the TCRbeta repertoire, the TCR libraries were built with molecular barcoding that relied on unique molecular identifiers. TCRdb cleaned the public reads at Q25 with fastp, built clones with MiXCR and kept in-frame beta chains. Rows merge per CDR3 protein into single entries with the most common DNA and genes. The sample table contains some 200,000 distinct CDR3 sequences; only one count was recorded for about 9.6% of them. The top ten hold 5% to 5.5% of the sample. Here the sequenced sample was PBMCs from the stem cell graft donor, taken from the stem cell graft. These receptors were taken from a human donor who donated a stem cell graft to a child with SCID.

This clonotype has more than one count but fewer than ten. Here the CDR3 reads CASSFRTRPRFDRPQHF. The CDR3, as DNA: TGCGCCAGCAGCTTCCGGACGCGTCCCAGGTTTGATAGGCCCCAGCATTTT. This chain links TRBV5-1 with TRBJ1-5, with D unresolved. V was pared by 2 bases and J by 9 bases, with 24 bases between. Germline lookup yields CDR1 SGHRS and CDR2 YFSETQ. The length of the CDR3 is 17 residues.

The table lists this clonotype with a few counts. The CDR3 sequence: CASSSGVGTYQETQYF. CDR3 nucleotide sequence: TGTGCCAGCAGCTCGGGAGTCGGGACCTACCAAGAGACCCAGTACTTC. This chain links TRBV7-9 with TRBJ2-5, with D maybe TRBD2 (6 bases). The CDR3 consists of 16 residues. The germline CDR1 and CDR2 sequences are SEHNR and FQNEAQ (reference sequence). V lost 4 bases to trimming and J lost 0 bases, with 15 bases between them.

This clonotype was counted ten times or more. The V and J genes are TRBV15 and TRBJ2-3; 11 bases are shared with TRBD1. The CDR3 runs 16 residues. V dropped 2 bases and J dropped 5; count of bases not matched to a gene: 6. Germline CDR1 is LNHNV and CDR2 is YYDKDF (reference sequence). DNA for the CDR3: TGTGCCACCAGCAGATTTACCGGGACAGGGGGAGATACGCAGTATTTT. Translating gives CATSRFTGTGGDTQYF.

This clonotype was seen repeatedly, ten times or more. The J gene is TRBJ2-3, the V gene TRBV12-3 or TRBV12-4; 7 bases match TRBD1. The trim removed 1 base at V and 1 base at J, leaving 2 bases unmatched. The CDR3 length is 15 residues. The CDR3 reads CASSLGTGRTDTQYF. CDR3 coding DNA: TGTGCCAGCAGTTTAGGGACAGGTCGCACAGATACGCAGTATTTT.

This clonotype was recorded many times. This chain links TRBV3-1 with TRBJ1-6; 7 positions match TRBD1. The CDR3 length is 16 residues. Looked up from germline, CDR1 is LGHDT and CDR2 is YNNKEL (reference sequence). V was clipped by 3 bases and J by 2 bases; unmatched bases: 4. In nucleotides, the CDR3 is TGTGCCAGCAGCCAGGGGACAGTAACCTATAATTCACCCCTCCACTTT. Residues: CASSQGTVTYNSPLHF.

Ten or more counts support this clonotype. The chain carries TRBV5-1 and TRBJ2-7; D unclear. CDR1 and CDR2 (germline): SGHRS, YFSETQ. The CDR3 is 13 residues long. Trimming took 5 bases from V and 3 from J, leaving 12 bases between them. The CDR3 protein is CASRVEHDYEQYF. DNA of the CDR3: TGCGCCAGCAGGGTCGAGCACGACTACGAGCAGTACTTC.

This clonotype came up once. The gene calls are TRBV7-8 and TRBJ1-1; D unclear. CDR3 length: 13 residues. Germline assignment: CDR1 SGHVS and CDR2 FQNEAQ. V lost 2 bases and J lost 8, with 12 bases in between. CDR3 nucleotides: TGTGCCAGCAGCTTAAAGGTGTTCTTGGAAGCTTTCTTT. It translates to CASSLKVFLEAFF.

This clonotype was counted at least ten times. The chain couples TRBV16 to TRBJ1-2; D unresolved. The CDR3 loop spans 15 amino acids. The V and J ends lost 0 bases and 0 bases respectively, with 8 bases between them. The germline gives CDR1 KGHSY, CDR2 FQNENV. As DNA, the CDR3 is TGTGCCAGCAGCCAATCGCGGCAGGCTAACTATGGCTACACCTTC. It yields the protein CASSQSRQANYGYTF.

This clonotype was detected many times. This rearrangement joins TRBV5-1 to TRBJ1-6; TRBD1 aligns across 7 bases. The germline gives CDR1 SGHRS, CDR2 YFSETQ. Germline trimming cut 4 bases from V and 10 bases from J; bases unmatched to any gene: 5. The CDR3 loop spans 13 amino acids. The DNA of the CDR3 is TGCGCCAGCAGCATAACAGGGGACTCACCCCTCCACTTT. This gives the protein CASSITGDSPLHF.

This clonotype was recorded at least ten times. The rearrangement joins TRBV20-1 to TRBJ1-4, with D perhaps matching TRBD1 (5 bases). Trimming left V 4 bases short and J 5 bases short, with 11 bases between. This CDR3 region has 13 residues. The germline CDR1 and CDR2 sequences are DFQATT and SNEGSKA (reference sequence). CDR3 DNA sequence: TGCAGTGCTAAAGACAGATCAAATGAAAAACTGTTTTTT. This sequence encodes CSAKDRSNEKLFF.

About this clonotype: A much larger clone is a single base away; this may be a read error. The V gene is TRBV5-1, the J gene TRBJ2-7; a possible D gene is TRBD1 (6 bases). CDR3 length equals 16 residues. In germline, CDR1 is SGHRS, CDR2 YFSETQ. With 3 bases removed from V and 0 bases from J, the gap between germline ends came to 16 bases. The CDR3 loop reads CASSSPPGTSSYEQYF. In DNA, the CDR3 is TGCGCCAGCAGCTCGCCGCCGGGGACAAGCTCCTACGAGCAGTACTTC.

The table lists this clonotype with many counts. V and J are TRBV12-3 or TRBV12-4 and TRBJ1-2; 7 bases align to TRBD1. V lost 3 bases and J lost 8; bases outside the gene matches: 12. There are 15 residues in the CDR3. CDR3 in amino acids: CASSFQPGGLGGYTF. The CDR3 nucleotides are TGTGCCAGCAGTTTCCAGCCAGGGGGATTGGGCGGCTACACCTTC.

The chain is built from TRBV4-3 and TRBJ1-2; TRBD1 is a possible D gene (5 bases). Germline V lookup: CDR1 LGHNA, CDR2 YSLEER. Deletions cut 0 bases from V and 8 bases from J, with 19 bases between. The CDR3 contains 16 residues. The CDR3 nucleotides read TGCGCCAGCAGCCAAGATACCTTGGGGGGTTCGAGGGGCTACACCTTC. This encodes CASSQDTLGGSRGYTF.

The rearrangement uses TRBV20-1 and TRBJ2-1; 7 bases map to TRBD2. CDR1 and CDR2 (germline): DFQATT, SNEGSKA (reference sequence). V was clipped by 0 bases and J by 2 bases; unmatched bases: 10. The CDR3 runs 17 residues. CDR3 loop: CSARDPFGRGTYNEQFF. The CDR3 DNA is TGCAGTGCTAGAGATCCTTTTGGGCGGGGGACCTACAATGAGCAGTTCTTC.

In this sample, this clonotype turned up many times. The V and J genes are TRBV5-1 and TRBJ2-7, with D tentatively TRBD1 (6 bases). The germline gives CDR1 SGHRS, CDR2 YFSETQ. The CDR3 covers 15 residues. Trimming shortened V by 4 bases and J by 7 bases, and 21 bases separated the two germline ends. CDR3 amino acids: CASSETGGPLREQYF. CDR3 nucleotide sequence: TGCGCCAGCAGCGAGACAGGTGGCCCCCTGCGGGAGCAGTACTTC. Using reference TRBV5-1 and TRBJ2-7 for the parts outside the CDR3, the full variable domain is KAGVTQTPRYLIKTRGQQVTLSCSPISGHRSVSWYQQTPGQGLQFLFEYFSETQRNKGNFPGRFSGRQFSNSRSEMNVSTLELGDSALYLCASSETGGPLREQYFGPGTRLTVT.

This clonotype was observed many times. The V and J genes are TRBV12-3 or TRBV12-4 and TRBJ1-1, with D possibly being TRBD1 (5 bases). V lost 5 bases to trimming and J lost 6 bases, with 19 bases between them. The CDR3 loop spans 15 amino acids. The CDR3 loop reads CASSPWEGGDAEAFF. For the CDR3, the DNA is TGTGCCAGCAGTCCCTGGGAGGGCGGGGACGCTGAAGCTTTCTTT.

This clonotype was detected many times. The gene calls are TRBV20-1 and TRBJ2-7, with 7 bases fitting TRBD2. With V trimmed by 5 bases and J by 4 bases, 11 bases remained unmatched. The germline V gene encodes CDR1 DFQATT and CDR2 SNEGSKA (reference sequence). The CDR3 has 14 residues. The CDR3, as DNA: TGCAGTGCTGGGCAACGACTAGCCCCATACGAGCAGTACTTC. Residues: CSAGQRLAPYEQYF.

This clonotype was counted ten times or more. The rearrangement uses TRBV5-1 and TRBJ2-1; tentative D call: TRBD2 (6 bases). V lost 0 bases, J lost 15 bases, and 16 bases lay in between. Germline CDR1 is SGHRS and CDR2 is YFSETQ. The CDR3 has 13 residues. This CDR3 is CASSLAWGGDRFF. CDR3 nucleotides: TGCGCCAGCAGCTTGGCCTGGGGCGGGGATCGGTTCTTC.

This clonotype showed up many times. The V gene is TRBV6-1, the J gene TRBJ1-1; D possibly corresponds to TRBD1 (5 bases). Germline V gene sequence: CDR1 MNHNS, CDR2 SASEGT. This CDR3 spans 15 amino acids. Trimming pared 6 bases from V and 4 bases from J, leaving 18 bases between. The DNA of the CDR3 is TGTGCCAGCAGATCGGGGCCCTTACCTGGCACTGAAGCTTTCTTT. Translation: CASRSGPLPGTEAFF.

As to this clonotype: A much larger clone differs from this one at a single base, so this may be a read error. The chain joins TRBV3-1 to TRBJ2-1; no clear D. The CDR3 runs 17 residues. Germline V gene data show CDR1 as LGHDT and CDR2 as YNNKEL (reference sequence). Trimming stripped 5 bases from V and 3 bases from J, with 20 bases between. The DNA of the CDR3 is TGTGCCAGCAGCAAGGATTACCCCGACTCCTACTACAATGAGCAGTTCTTC. Amino acids: CASSKDYPDSYYNEQFF.

Remarks on this clonotype: A clone one base away is much larger, so this may be a read error. V is TRBV7-9 and J is TRBJ1-2; no reliable D call. Germline CDR1 is SEHNR and CDR2 is FQNEAQ (reference sequence). Trimming removed 2 bases from V and 9 bases from J, with 16 bases in between. CDR3 size: 14 residues. The CDR3 reads CASSLSRGVGSYTF. For the CDR3, the DNA is TGTGCCAGCAGCTTATCTCGGGGAGTTGGTAGCTACACCTTC. Looking up the rest from reference TRBV7-9 and TRBJ1-2 gives the full variable domain: DTGVSQNPRHKITKRGQNVTFRCDPISEHNRLYWYRQTLGQGPEFLTYFQNEAQLEKSRLLSDRFSAERPKGSFSTLEIQRTEQGDSAMYLCASSLSRGVGSYTFGSGTRLTVV.

This clonotype has a count of ten or more. This sequence joins TRBV20-1 and TRBJ2-7, with 9 positions matching TRBD1. Germline lookup yields CDR1 DFQATT and CDR2 SNEGSKA (reference sequence). CDR3 length: 14 residues. The V gene end was trimmed by 6 bases and the J gene end by 6 bases; junction bases not matched to a gene: 12. CDR3 in amino acids: CSASPGQGSLEQYF. DNA for the CDR3: TGCAGTGCCTCCCCGGGACAGGGATCCCTCGAGCAGTACTTC.

Ten or more counts support this clonotype. The chain couples TRBV5-1 to TRBJ2-5; D not resolved. Trimming left V 4 bases short and J 5 bases short, with 12 bases between. The CDR3 extends over 13 amino acids. The germline gives CDR1 SGHRS, CDR2 YFSETQ. The chain's CDR3 is CASSPTSPETQYF. The CDR3 DNA reads as TGCGCCAGCAGCCCCACCTCACCGGAGACCCAGTACTTC.

This clonotype was seen ten or more times. This chain links TRBV7-9 with TRBJ2-1; 7 bases map to TRBD1. V shed 1 base, J shed 5 bases, and the junction held 5 bases outside the gene matches. CDR1 and CDR2 (germline): SEHNR, FQNEAQ (reference sequence). The CDR3 consists of 15 residues. Written as DNA, the CDR3 is TGTGCCAGCAGCTTAGGACAGGGTGGGGACAATGAGCAGTTCTTC. Translated, it gives CASSLGQGGDNEQFF.

This clonotype has a handful of counts. The chain recombines TRBV28 with TRBJ1-1; D is ambiguous. This CDR3 has 13 residues. V gave up 5 bases and J gave up 4 bases, with 11 bases separating them. Germline CDR1 reads MDHEN; CDR2 reads SYDVKM. CDR3 loop: CASSPAAGTEAFF. CDR3 nucleotides: TGTGCCAGCAGTCCCGCTGCGGGCACTGAAGCTTTCTTT.

This clonotype was recorded at least ten times. J is TRBJ2-1 and V is TRBV20-1; no definite D call. This CDR3 has 12 amino acids. Trimming stripped 0 bases from V and 10 bases from J, with 10 bases between. Germline V gives CDR1 DFQATT, CDR2 SNEGSKA (reference sequence). Here the CDR3 reads CSARDLIAEQFF. The CDR3 DNA sequence: TGCAGTGCTAGAGACCTAATTGCGGAGCAGTTCTTC.

The table lists this clonotype with many counts. CDR3 residues: CASSIRQGLYEQYF. The CDR3 DNA reads as TGTGCCAGTAGTATAAGACAGGGACTTTACGAGCAGTACTTC. The chain links TRBV19 to TRBJ2-7; D is possibly TRBD1 (7 bases). This CDR3 region has 14 residues. The germline V gene has CDR1 LNHDA and CDR2 SQIVND (reference sequence). The V end was cut by 2 bases, the J end by 4 bases, with 12 bases between.

In its sample, this clonotype was seen many times. The rearrangement uses TRBV10-3 and TRBJ1-6; 7 nucleotides agree with TRBD1. This CDR3 has 14 residues. In germline, CDR1 is ENHRY, CDR2 SYGVKD. J gave up 8 bases and V 6 bases, and 7 bases lay outside the gene matches. CDR3 sequence: CAISARGGDSPLHF. The CDR3 bases are TGTGCCATCAGCGCCAGGGGGGGGGATTCACCCCTCCACTTT.

The table lists this clonotype with many counts. The chain recombines TRBV20-1 with TRBJ1-6, with a tentative D call TRBD1 (5 bases). The CDR3 is 15 amino acids. Germline V gene sequence: CDR1 DFQATT, CDR2 SNEGSKA (reference sequence). V gave up 0 bases and J gave up 5 bases, with 11 bases separating them. The CDR3 coding sequence is TGCAGTGCTAGAGAGCCGGGGCGCGATAATTCACCCCTCCACTTT. It is translated as CSAREPGRDNSPLHF.